Following are 23 T cell receptor beta chains from one sample sequenced in a study of blood T cell repertoires in COVID-19. This table comes from immunoSEQ multiplex PCR, and its TCRdb copy is limited to in-frame clones, with some not included. Of 45,000 to 55,000 clones listed, over 75% were seen once; the top ten hold 25% to 30%. Sequenced input: peripheral blood. Receptors were obtained from a human donor in a cohort sampled during active COVID-19.

This clone is a singleton in its sample. The chain carries TRBV6-2 or TRBV6-3 and TRBJ1-2; D is unclear. The V and J ends lost 6 bases and 8 bases respectively, with 16 bases between them. The CDR3 has 13 residues. CDR1 is MNHEY, CDR2 SVGEGT, per germline. CDR3 coding DNA: TGTGCCAGCAGCCTTGAGGCACGCGGGGGCTACACCTTC. Protein: CASSLEARGGYTF.

This chain connects TRBV9 to TRBJ1-3; tentatively, D is TRBD1 (6 bases). This CDR3 has 16 amino acids. The V gene's germline CDR1 is SGDLS and CDR2 YYNGEE. V was shortened by 4 bases and J by 3 bases, with 17 bases between the two germline ends. The CDR3 DNA sequence: TGTGCCAGCAGCCCCTCCGTTGGGGGCAGTGGAAACACCATATATTTT. This translates into CASSPSVGGSGNTIYF.

The chain has TRBV19 and TRBJ2-1; 13 bases are shared with TRBD2. Germline V gene lookup returns CDR1 LNHDA and CDR2 SQIVND (reference sequence). The CDR3 is made up of 16 amino acids. V trimming: 4 bases; J trimming: 5 bases; junction bases outside the gene matches: 5. In nucleotides, the CDR3 is TGTGCCAGTAGTAGGACTAGCGGGAGCCCCCACAATGAGCAGTTCTTC. It is translated as CASSRTSGSPHNEQFF.

This clone is a singleton in its sample. J is TRBJ2-5 and V is TRBV6-6; 14 bases fit TRBD2. V lost 6 bases, J lost 8 bases, and 8 bases stayed unmatched. The CDR3 runs to 15 residues. CDR1 is MNHNY and CDR2 is SVGAGI in the germline V gene (reference sequence). The CDR3 region is CASRPGLAGVLTQYF. DNA of the CDR3: TGTGCCAGCAGACCGGGACTAGCGGGGGTTCTAACCCAGTACTTC.

The chain combines TRBV19 with TRBJ1-2; D possibly corresponds to TRBD1 (5 bases). Deletions cut 5 bases from V and 6 bases from J, with 13 bases between. The CDR3 length is 13 residues. Germline CDR1 LNHDA, CDR2 SQIVND (reference sequence). The CDR3 loop reads CASSFRGGNGYTF. DNA for the CDR3: TGTGCCAGTAGTTTCCGGGGGGGAAATGGCTACACCTTC.

This chain links TRBV5-1 with TRBJ2-1; tentatively, D is TRBD1 (6 bases). Trimming removed 3 bases from V and 6 bases from J, with 13 bases in between. Germline CDR1 SGHRS, CDR2 YFSETQ. This CDR3 region has 14 residues. CDR3 loop: CASSSQGMGNEQFF. As DNA, the CDR3 is TGCGCCAGCAGCTCACAGGGCATGGGCAATGAGCAGTTCTTC. Full variable domain (remainder filled in from reference TRBV5-1 and TRBJ2-1): KAGVTQTPRYLIKTRGQQVTLSCSPISGHRSVSWYQQTPGQGLQFLFEYFSETQRNKGNFPGRFSGRQFSNSRSEMNVSTLELGDSALYLCASSSQGMGNEQFFGPGTRLTVL.

The chain has TRBV7-3 and TRBJ2-7, with 9 bases lining up with TRBD1. This CDR3 is 14 amino acids long. The J segment lost 6 bases and the V segment lost 2 bases, leaving 5 bases of the junction unmatched. Germline CDR1 reads SGHTA; CDR2 reads FQGTGA. The CDR3 region has the DNA TGTGCCAGCAGCTTAGGACAGGGGTTCGGCGAGCAGTACTTC. Protein product: CASSLGQGFGEQYF.

Written as DNA, the CDR3 is TGCAGCGTCGCACTAGCGGGAGGGCCCACAGATACGCAGTATTTT. Residues: CSVALAGGPTDTQYF. The gene calls are TRBV29-1 and TRBJ2-3; 13 bases are a match to TRBD2. CDR3 size: 15 residues. The ends lost 6 bases at V and 2 bases at J; junction bases unmatched: 5. Germline V lookup: CDR1 SQVTM, CDR2 ANQGSEA.

The V and J genes are TRBV3-1 (or the pseudogene TRBV3-2) and TRBJ1-2, with TRBD1 as a possible D gene (6 bases). Germline V gene data show CDR1 as LGHDT and CDR2 as YNNKEL (reference sequence). Trimming cost V 1 base and J 5 bases, with 8 bases left between them. This CDR3 spans 13 amino acids. In DNA form, the CDR3 reads TGTGCCAGCAGCCAAGGCCAGGGGTATGGCTACACCTTC. It specifies CASSQGQGYGYTF.

J is TRBJ1-4 and V is TRBV18, with a possible D match to TRBD1 (6 bases). The CDR3 runs to 15 residues. Germline assignment: CDR1 KGHSH and CDR2 LQKENI. Trimming removed 2 bases at V and 7 bases at J, with 14 bases between. Here the CDR3 reads CASSPGQLLTEKLFF. The CDR3 DNA is TGTGCCAGCTCACCAGGACAGCTACTTACTGAAAAACTGTTTTTT.

The chain has TRBV5-1 and TRBJ1-4; 11 bases map to TRBD1. The germline CDR1 and CDR2 sequences are SGHRS and YFSETQ. With V trimmed by 4 bases and J by 7 bases, 9 bases remained unmatched. The CDR3 spans 16 residues. The CDR3 DNA is TGCGCCAGCAGCCCGGGGACAGGGGGTTCGGTTGAAAAACTGTTTTTT. Translating gives CASSPGTGGSVEKLFF.

The CDR3 DNA is TGTGCCAGCAGTGAGGTAGGGGCGACTGAAGCTTTCTTT. Amino acid sequence: CASSEVGATEAFF. The chain carries TRBV6-1 and TRBJ1-1; TRBD1 might be the D (5 bases). V was pared by 3 bases and J by 5 bases, with 10 bases between. The CDR3 length is 13 residues. Germline CDR1 is MNHNS and CDR2 is SASEGT.

The chain employs TRBV6-4 and TRBJ1-1; D uncertain. Germline V gives CDR1 MRHNA, CDR2 SNTAGT. Trimming removed 10 bases at V and 1 base at J, with 13 bases between. This CDR3 spans 13 amino acids. This chain's CDR3 is CATYSRENTEAFF. CDR3 sequence (DNA): TGTGCCACCTACTCGAGAGAGAACACTGAAGCTTTCTTT.

V is TRBV6-5 and J is TRBJ2-3; 8 nucleotides line up with TRBD1. From germline, CDR1 is MNHEY and CDR2 SVGAGI. J lost 3 bases, V lost 6 bases, and 8 bases had no gene match. This CDR3 is built from 15 residues. The CDR3 DNA reads as TGTGCCAGCAGGCCCCTTGGACAGGGTACAGATACGCAGTATTTT. This translates into CASRPLGQGTDTQYF.

This rearrangement joins TRBV5-4 to TRBJ2-3; perhaps TRBD2 as D (5 bases). The CDR3 covers 16 residues. The V end lost 2 bases, the J end lost 0 bases, and 13 bases lay between the germline ends. Germline V lookup: CDR1 SGHNT, CDR2 YYREEE (reference sequence). CDR3: CASSFSREASTDTQYF. CDR3 nucleotide sequence: TGTGCCAGCAGCTTTTCGAGGGAAGCTAGCACAGATACGCAGTATTTT. The complete variable domain, with remaining parts taken from reference TRBV5-4 and TRBJ2-3, reads ETGVTQSPTHLIKTRGQQVTLRCSSQSGHNTVSWYQQALGQGPQFIFQYYREEENGRGNFPPRFSGLQFPNYSSELNVNALELDDSALYLCASSFSREASTDTQYFGPGTRLTVL.

This clone has just one count. The chain uses TRBV5-1 and TRBJ2-2; D is possibly TRBD1 (6 bases). Germline V gene sequence: CDR1 SGHRS, CDR2 YFSETQ. The CDR3 contains 14 residues. V was clipped by 4 bases and J by 5 bases, with 12 bases between them. CDR3 DNA: TGCGCCAGCAGCGTCCAGGGGAGAACCGGGGAGCTGTTTTTT. Protein sequence: CASSVQGRTGELFF.

The V call is TRBV25-1, the J call TRBJ2-3, with D maybe TRBD2 (5 bases). From germline, CDR1 is MGHDK and CDR2 SYGVNS. The CDR3 sequence is 15 residues long. The V gene lost 1 base and the J gene lost 5 bases, with 13 bases spanning the gap. CDR3 sequence (DNA): TGTGCCAGCAGTGAATCTACTCGGGATATAGATACGCAGTATTTT. This codes for CASSESTRDIDTQYF.

The chain is built from TRBV29-1 and TRBJ1-2, with TRBD1 matching over 11 bases. V lost 4 bases and J lost 4; bases outside the gene matches: 2. CDR3 length: 13 residues. Per germline, CDR1 SQVTM and CDR2 ANQGSEA. The CDR3 nucleotides read TGCAGCGTTGTAGGGACAGGGGGCTATGGCTACACCTTC. Translated: CSVVGTGGYGYTF.

The CDR3 region has the DNA TGCGCCAGCAGCTTGGGGGCGGGAACCACCGGGGAGCTGTTTTTT. Translation: CASSLGAGTTGELFF. This chain links TRBV5-1 with TRBJ2-2; possibly TRBD2 for D (6 bases). The germline CDR1 and CDR2 sequences are SGHRS and YFSETQ. This CDR3 has 15 residues. V lost 0 bases and J 4 bases, leaving 10 bases between the germline ends.

In this sample, this clone turned up once. The V call is TRBV9, the J call TRBJ2-1; TRBD1 is a possible D gene (5 bases). CDR1 SGDLS and CDR2 YYNGEE come from the germline V gene. The V gene lost 4 bases and the J gene lost 8 bases, with 22 bases spanning the gap. This CDR3 has 16 amino acids. For the CDR3, the DNA is TGTGCCAGCAGCACCCAAACAGGAGTTGGGGATTATGAGCAGTTCTTC. This codes for CASSTQTGVGDYEQFF.

CDR3 DNA: TGTGCCAGTAGTCCCTCGACAGGGCGTAATTCACCCCTCCACTTT. Amino acid sequence: CASSPSTGRNSPLHF. The chain employs TRBV19 and TRBJ1-6, with 7 bases matching TRBD1. Per the germline V gene, CDR1 is LNHDA and CDR2 is SQIVND (reference sequence). The CDR3 spans 15 residues. Trimming took 5 bases from V and 6 from J; bases not matched to a gene: 7.

The rearrangement links TRBV11-2 to TRBJ2-1; possible D gene TRBD1, 6 bases. V lost 0 bases, J lost 2 bases, and 8 bases lay in between. The CDR3 runs to 15 residues. Germline V lookup: CDR1 SGHAT, CDR2 FQNNGV. For the CDR3, the DNA is TGTGCCAGCAGCTTAGACAGGGGAGCCTACAATGAGCAGTTCTTC. Translating it yields CASSLDRGAYNEQFF.

V is TRBV7-2 and J is TRBJ1-6; 10 bases match TRBD1. After removal of 4 bases from V and 6 bases from J, the junction contained 3 bases not matched to a gene. Per germline, CDR1 SGHTA and CDR2 FQGNSA. The CDR3 loop spans 15 amino acids. This CDR3 reads CASSSGTGANSPLHF. DNA for the CDR3: TGTGCCAGCAGCTCCGGGACAGGGGCTAATTCACCCCTCCACTTT.